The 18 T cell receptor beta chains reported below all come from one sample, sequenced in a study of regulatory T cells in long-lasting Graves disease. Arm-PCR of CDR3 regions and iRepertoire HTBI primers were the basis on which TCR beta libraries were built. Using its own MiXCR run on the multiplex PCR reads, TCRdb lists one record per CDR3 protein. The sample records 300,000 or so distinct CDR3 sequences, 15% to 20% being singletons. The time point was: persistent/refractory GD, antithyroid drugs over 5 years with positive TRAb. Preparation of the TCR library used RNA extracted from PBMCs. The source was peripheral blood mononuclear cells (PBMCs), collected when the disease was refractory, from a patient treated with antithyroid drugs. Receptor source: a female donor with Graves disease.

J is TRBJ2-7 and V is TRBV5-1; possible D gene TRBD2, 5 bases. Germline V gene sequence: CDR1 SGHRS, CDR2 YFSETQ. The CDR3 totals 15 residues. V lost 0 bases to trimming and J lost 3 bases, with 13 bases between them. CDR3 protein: CASSLEPSLYYEQYF. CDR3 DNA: TGCGCCAGCAGCTTGGAGCCTAGCCTTTACTACGAGCAGTACTTC.

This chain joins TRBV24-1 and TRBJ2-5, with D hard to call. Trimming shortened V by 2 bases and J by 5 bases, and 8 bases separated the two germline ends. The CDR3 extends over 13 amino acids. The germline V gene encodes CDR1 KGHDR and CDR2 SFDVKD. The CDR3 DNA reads TGTGCCACCAGTGATTCAATTGAGGAGACCCAGTACTTC. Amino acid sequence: CATSDSIEETQYF.

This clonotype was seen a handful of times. The CDR3 region is CSASLSRVGLYSPLHF. CDR3 DNA: TGCAGTGCTAGTCTCAGTAGGGTCGGTTTATATTCACCCCTCCACTTT. The chain has TRBV20-1 and TRBJ1-6; D is unclear. CDR1 and CDR2 from the germline V gene are DFQATT and SNEGSKA (reference sequence). The CDR3 consists of 16 residues. The V gene lost 3 bases and the J gene lost 8 bases, with 20 bases spanning the gap.

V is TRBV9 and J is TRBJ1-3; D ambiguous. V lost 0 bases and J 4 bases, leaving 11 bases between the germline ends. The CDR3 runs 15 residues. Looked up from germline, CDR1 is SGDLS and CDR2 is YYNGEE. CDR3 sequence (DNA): TGTGCCAGCAGCGTAGCTATTGGGTCCGGAAACACCATATATTTT. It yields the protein CASSVAIGSGNTIYF.

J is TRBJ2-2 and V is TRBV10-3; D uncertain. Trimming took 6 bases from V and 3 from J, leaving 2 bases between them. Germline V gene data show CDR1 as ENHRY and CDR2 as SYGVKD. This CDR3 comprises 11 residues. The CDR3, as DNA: TGTGCCATCAGGGACACCGGGGAGCTGTTTTTT. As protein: CAIRDTGELFF.

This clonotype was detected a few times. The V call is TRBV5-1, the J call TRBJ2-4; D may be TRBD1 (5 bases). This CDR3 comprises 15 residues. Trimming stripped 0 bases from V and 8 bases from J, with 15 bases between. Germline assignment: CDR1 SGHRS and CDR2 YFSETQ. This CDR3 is CASSLGTTSVDIQYF. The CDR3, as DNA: TGCGCCAGCAGCTTGGGGACAACCTCCGTGGACATTCAGTACTTC.

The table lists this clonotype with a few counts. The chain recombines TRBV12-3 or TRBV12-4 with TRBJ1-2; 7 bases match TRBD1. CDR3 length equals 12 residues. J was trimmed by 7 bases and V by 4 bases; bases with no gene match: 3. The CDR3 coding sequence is TGTGCCAGCAGTTCAGACAGGGCTGGCTACACCTTC. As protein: CASSSDRAGYTF.

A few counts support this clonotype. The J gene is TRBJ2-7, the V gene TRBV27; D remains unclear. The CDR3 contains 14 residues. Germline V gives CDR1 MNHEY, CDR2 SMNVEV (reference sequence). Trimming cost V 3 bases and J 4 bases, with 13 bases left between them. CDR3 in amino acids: CASSFRWGPYEQYF. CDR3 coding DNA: TGTGCCAGCAGTTTCCGCTGGGGTCCTTACGAGCAGTACTTC.

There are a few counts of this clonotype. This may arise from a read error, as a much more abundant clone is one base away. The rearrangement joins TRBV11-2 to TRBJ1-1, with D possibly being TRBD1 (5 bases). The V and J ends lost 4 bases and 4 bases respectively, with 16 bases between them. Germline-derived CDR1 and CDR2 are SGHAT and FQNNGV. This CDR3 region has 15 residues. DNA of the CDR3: TGTGCCAGCAGCTCCCTGGGGGGTTTGAGCACTGAAGCTTTCTTT. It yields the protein CASSSLGGLSTEAFF. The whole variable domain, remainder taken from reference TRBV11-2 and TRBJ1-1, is EAGVAQSPRYKIIEKRQSVAFWCNPISGHATLYWYQQILGQGPKLLIQFQNNGVVDDSQLPKDRFSAERLKGVDSTLKIQPAKLEDSAVYLCASSSLGGLSTEAFFGQGTRLTVV.

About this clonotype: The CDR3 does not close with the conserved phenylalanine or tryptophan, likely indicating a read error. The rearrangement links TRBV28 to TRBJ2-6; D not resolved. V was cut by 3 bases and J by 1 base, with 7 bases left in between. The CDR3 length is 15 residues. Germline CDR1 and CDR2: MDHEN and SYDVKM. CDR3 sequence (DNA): TGTGCCAGCAGTTTGGGCGGTTCTGGGGCCAACGTCCTGACTTCC. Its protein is CASSLGGSGANVLTS.

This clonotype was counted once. CDR3 DNA: TGTGCCAGCAGTTTACTAGCGGGAGTGCCAGATACGCAGTATTTT. It yields the protein CASSLLAGVPDTQYF. The gene calls are TRBV12-3 or TRBV12-4 and TRBJ2-3; TRBD2 matches at 10 bases. V was clipped by 2 bases and J by 4 bases; unmatched bases: 3. The CDR3 consists of 15 residues.

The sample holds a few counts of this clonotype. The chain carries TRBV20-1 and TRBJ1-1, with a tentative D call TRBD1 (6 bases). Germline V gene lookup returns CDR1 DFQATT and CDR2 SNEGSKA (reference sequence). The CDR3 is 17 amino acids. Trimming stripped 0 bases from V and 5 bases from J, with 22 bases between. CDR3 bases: TGCAGTGCTAGAGATCCAACAGGGACTGAACGAGGGACTGAAGCTTTCTTT. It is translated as CSARDPTGTERGTEAFF.

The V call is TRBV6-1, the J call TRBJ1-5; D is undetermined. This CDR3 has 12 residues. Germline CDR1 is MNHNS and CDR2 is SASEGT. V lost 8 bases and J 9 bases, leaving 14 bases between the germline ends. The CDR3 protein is CASSPPHRPQHF. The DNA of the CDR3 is TGTGCCAGCTCCCCCCCCCATCGGCCCCAGCATTTT.

In DNA, the CDR3 is TGCAGTGCTAGAGGTTTGCGGGGCAGCACAGATACGCAGTATTTT. Amino acid sequence: CSARGLRGSTDTQYF. The chain carries TRBV20-1 and TRBJ2-3, with D possibly TRBD2 on 6 matching bases. The germline V gene has CDR1 DFQATT and CDR2 SNEGSKA (reference sequence). Trimming removed 1 base from V and 0 bases from J, with 11 bases in between. CDR3 length: 15 amino acids.

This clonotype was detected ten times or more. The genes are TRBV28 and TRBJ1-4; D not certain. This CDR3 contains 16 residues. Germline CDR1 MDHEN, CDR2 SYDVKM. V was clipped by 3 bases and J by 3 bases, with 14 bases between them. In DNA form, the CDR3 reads TGTGCCAGCAGTTTCGGGGTAATGGCGGCTAATGAAAAACTGTTTTTT. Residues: CASSFGVMAANEKLFF.

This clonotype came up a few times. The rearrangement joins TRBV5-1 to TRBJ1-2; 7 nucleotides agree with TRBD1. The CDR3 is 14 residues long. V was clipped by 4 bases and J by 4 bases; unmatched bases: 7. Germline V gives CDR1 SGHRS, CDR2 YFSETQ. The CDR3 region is CASSAATGSYGYTF. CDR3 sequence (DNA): TGCGCCAGCAGCGCTGCGACAGGGTCCTATGGCTACACCTTC.

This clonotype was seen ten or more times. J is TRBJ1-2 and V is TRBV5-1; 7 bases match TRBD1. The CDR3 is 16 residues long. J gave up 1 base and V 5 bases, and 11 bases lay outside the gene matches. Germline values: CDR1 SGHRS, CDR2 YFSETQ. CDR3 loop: CASRTGTANHNYGYTF. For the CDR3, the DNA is TGCGCCAGCAGGACCGGGACAGCGAACCATAACTATGGCTACACCTTC.

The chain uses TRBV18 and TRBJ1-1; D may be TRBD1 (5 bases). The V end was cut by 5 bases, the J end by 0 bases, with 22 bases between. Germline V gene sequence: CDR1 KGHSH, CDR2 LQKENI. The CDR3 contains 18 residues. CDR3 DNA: TGTGCCAGCTCAGAATTCCAGGGAAAGCTAATATTGAACACTGAAGCTTTCTTT. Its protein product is CASSEFQGKLILNTEAFF.